One sample yielded the 4 T cell receptor beta chains listed below, sequenced in a study of monozygotic twins with inflammatory bowel disease. With the 5' RACE reads reprocessed, TCRdb shows one record per CDR3 protein and no DNA. Its table lists roughly 90,000 distinct CDR3 sequences. The sample taken for sequencing was blood. These receptors were collected from a human donor with ulcerative colitis or Crohn's disease, or a healthy co-twin of an affected twin (not recorded which).

The chain has TRBV11-2 and TRBJ1-5; TCRdb indicates TRBD1, and absent DNA this call remains unverified. The germline CDR1 and CDR2 sequences are SGHAT and FQNNGV. The CDR3 has 16 residues. The CDR3: CASSLGAGGVAQPQHF.

The chain recombines TRBV7-6 with TRBJ2-3; without DNA, the TCRdb call of TRBD2 cannot be checked. This CDR3 has 17 amino acids. CDR1 and CDR2 (germline): SGHVS, FNYEAQ. The CDR3 is CASSPQSGGVVADTQYF.

The rearrangement uses TRBV12-3 or TRBV12-4 and TRBJ1-6; TCRdb reports TRBD1, a call that lacks DNA to check it against. The CDR3 totals 15 residues. The CDR3: CASSPYGQGNSPLHF.

The rearrangement uses TRBV7-9 and TRBJ2-2; the D call from TCRdb, TRBD1, cannot be confirmed without DNA. The CDR3 loop spans 16 amino acids. Germline-derived CDR1 and CDR2 are SEHNR and FQNEAQ (reference sequence). The CDR3 is CASSLMSRGRTGELFF.